This TCR beta chain was retrieved from a study of shared clonotypes between healthy human individuals. Study results and limitations: Few donors limited the genetic and exposure-history diversity represented.

Data came from immunoSEQ multiplex PCR; TCRdb stores just in-frame clones and leaves some out. The sample has under 2,500,000 clones; approximately 94% are singletons. As for this clone: Its antigen is undetermined.

The length of the CDR3 is 15 residues. Per the germline V gene, CDR1 is SNHLY and CDR2 is FYNNEI. The ends were cut back, 7 bases at V and 5 bases at J, with 17 bases in the middle. The chain links TRBV2 to TRBJ1-4, with TRBD1 as a possible D gene (5 bases). The sample comprised naive CD4+ T cells sorted from blood. Subset described: CD45RA+ positively selected. This receptor was obtained from a man aged 18 to 29 in good health. As DNA, the CDR3 is TGTGCCAGCAAGGGGTTACCAGTCGGGAATGAAAAACTGTTTTTT. Amino acids: CASKGLPVGNEKLFF.